One and the same sample provided the 9 T cell receptor beta chains below, sequenced in a study of technical replicates of blood from a few donors. This table comes from immunoSEQ multiplex PCR, and its TCRdb copy is limited to in-frame clones, with some not included. Counted here are tens of thousands of clones, 91% occurring once; the ten biggest clones make up approximately 0.34%. Specimen: T cells isolated from PBMCs. The receptors derive from a human donor in good health. Some clones in this sample may be carry-over from other donors' samples.

The chain combines TRBV11-2 with TRBJ2-1; no clear D gene. The CDR3 covers 13 residues. Germline V gene lookup returns CDR1 SGHAT and CDR2 FQNNGV. Deletions cut 0 bases from V and 6 bases from J, with 6 bases between. CDR3 sequence (DNA): TGTGCCAGCAGCTTAGATATGAGCAATGAGCAGTTCTTC. Protein: CASSLDMSNEQFF.

The J gene is TRBJ2-7, the V gene TRBV28; D not resolved. Trimming took 3 bases from V and 3 from J, leaving 15 bases between them. The germline V gene has CDR1 MDHEN and CDR2 SYDVKM. The CDR3 spans 15 residues. The chain's CDR3 is CASSFSSVTIYEQYF. The CDR3 DNA reads TGTGCCAGCAGTTTTTCCAGCGTTACGATCTACGAGCAGTACTTC.

The J gene is TRBJ2-4, the V gene TRBV27; tentatively, D is TRBD1 (5 bases). Trimming left V 5 bases short and J 10 bases short, with 45 bases between. The CDR3 contains 23 residues. CDR1 is MNHEY and CDR2 is SMNVEV in the germline V gene (reference sequence). CDR3 DNA sequence: TGTGCCAGCAGTCAAAAAGGCCCAACAGGATCAGGGATTCCGTATATCCGTCCTCTGATTCAGTACTTC. Its translation is CASSQKGPTGSGIPYIRPLIQYF.

CDR3 amino acids: CASSFLAGLGETQYF. CDR3 in DNA: TGTGCCAGCAGCTTCCTAGCGGGGTTGGGAGAGACCCAGTACTTC. The chain employs TRBV7-6 and TRBJ2-5, with 9 bases fitting TRBD2. V lost 3 bases and J lost 4; bases outside the gene matches: 6. The CDR3 is 15 amino acids. CDR1 is SGHVS, CDR2 FNYEAQ, per germline. Using reference TRBV7-6 and TRBJ2-5 for the parts outside the CDR3, the full variable domain is GAGVSQSPRYKVTKRGQDVALRCDPISGHVSLYWYRQALGQGPEFLTYFNYEAQQDKSGLPNDRFSAERPEGSISTLTIQRTEQRDSAMYRCASSFLAGLGETQYFGPGTRLLVL.

V and J are TRBV30 and TRBJ2-1; the match to TRBD2 covers 8 bases. This CDR3 spans 14 amino acids. J was trimmed by 12 bases and V by 0 bases; bases with no gene match: 10. Germline assignment: CDR1 GTSNPN and CDR2 SVGIG (reference sequence). The CDR3 region is CAWSVLIGAGGQFF. CDR3 nucleotide sequence: TGTGCCTGGAGTGTACTCATTGGGGCGGGGGGGCAGTTCTTC.

The genes are TRBV28 and TRBJ1-1; possibly TRBD1 for D (6 bases). V was trimmed by 2 bases and J by 10 bases, leaving 20 bases between them. Looked up from germline, CDR1 is MDHEN and CDR2 is SYDVKM. The length of the CDR3 is 15 residues. CDR3 amino acids: CASSLPLFSGDTAFF. CDR3 bases: TGTGCCAGCAGTTTACCCCTCTTCTCAGGGGACACAGCTTTCTTT.

V usage is TRBV30 and J usage is TRBJ1-1; D is ambiguous. This CDR3 has 11 amino acids. Trimming took off 0 bases at V and 7 bases at J, with 6 bases between the two ends. Per germline, CDR1 GTSNPN and CDR2 SVGIG (reference sequence). The CDR3 DNA follows: TGTGCCTGGAGTGTACGCGGTGAAGCTTTCTTT. It codes for CAWSVRGEAFF.

The chain carries TRBV7-8 and TRBJ2-7; the match to TRBD2 covers 15 bases. CDR1 is SGHVS, CDR2 FQNEAQ, per germline. The CDR3 is 15 amino acids. V was pared by 4 bases and J by 2 bases, with 0 bases of the junction left unmatched. The CDR3 spells CASSWTSGGAYEQYF. Written as DNA, the CDR3 is TGTGCCAGCAGCTGGACTAGCGGGGGGGCCTACGAGCAGTACTTC.

There are a few counts of this clone. V is TRBV6-1 and J is TRBJ1-2, with a tentative D call TRBD1 (5 bases). The CDR3 length is 14 residues. Looked up from germline, CDR1 is MNHNS and CDR2 is SASEGT. V shed 0 bases and J shed 7 bases, with 12 bases lying between them. The CDR3 nucleotides are TGTGCCAGCAGTGAAGCCCCCCAGGGTCGTGGCTACACCTTC. This codes for CASSEAPQGRGYTF.